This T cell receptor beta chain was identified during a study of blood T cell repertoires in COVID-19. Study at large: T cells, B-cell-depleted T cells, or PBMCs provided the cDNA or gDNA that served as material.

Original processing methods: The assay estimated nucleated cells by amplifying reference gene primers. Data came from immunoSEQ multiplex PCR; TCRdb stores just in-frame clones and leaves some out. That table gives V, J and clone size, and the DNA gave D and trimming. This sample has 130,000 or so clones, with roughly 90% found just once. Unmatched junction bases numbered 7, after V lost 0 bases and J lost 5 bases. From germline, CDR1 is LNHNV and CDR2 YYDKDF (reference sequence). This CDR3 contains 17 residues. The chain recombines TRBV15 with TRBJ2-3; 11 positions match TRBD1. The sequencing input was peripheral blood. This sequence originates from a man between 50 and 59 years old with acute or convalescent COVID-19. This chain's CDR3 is CATSRDPPDRGRDTQYF. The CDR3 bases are TGTGCCACCAGCAGAGACCCACCGGACAGGGGGCGAGATACGCAGTATTTT.